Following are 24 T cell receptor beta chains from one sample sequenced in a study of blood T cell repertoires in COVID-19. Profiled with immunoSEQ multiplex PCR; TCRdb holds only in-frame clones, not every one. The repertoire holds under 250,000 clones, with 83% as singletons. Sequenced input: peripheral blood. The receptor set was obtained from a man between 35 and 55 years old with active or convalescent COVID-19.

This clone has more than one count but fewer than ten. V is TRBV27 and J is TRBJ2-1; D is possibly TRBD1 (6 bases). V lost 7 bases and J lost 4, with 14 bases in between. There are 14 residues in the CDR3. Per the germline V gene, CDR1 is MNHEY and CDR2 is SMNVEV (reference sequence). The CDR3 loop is CASKGVLPYNEQFF. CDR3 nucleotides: TGTGCCAGCAAGGGGGTACTCCCTTACAATGAGCAGTTCTTC.

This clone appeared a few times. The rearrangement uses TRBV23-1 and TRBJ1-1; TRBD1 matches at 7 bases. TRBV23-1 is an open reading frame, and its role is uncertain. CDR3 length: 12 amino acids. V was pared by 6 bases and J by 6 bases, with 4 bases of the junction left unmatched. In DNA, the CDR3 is TGCGCCAGCAGACAGGGGCCGGCTGAAGCTTTCTTT. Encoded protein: CASRQGPAEAFF.

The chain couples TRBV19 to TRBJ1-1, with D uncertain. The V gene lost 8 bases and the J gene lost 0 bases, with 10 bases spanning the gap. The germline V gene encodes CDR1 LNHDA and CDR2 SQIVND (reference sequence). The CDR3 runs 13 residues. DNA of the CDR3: TGTGCCAGTTTACAGTGGATGAACACTGAAGCTTTCTTT. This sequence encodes CASLQWMNTEAFF.

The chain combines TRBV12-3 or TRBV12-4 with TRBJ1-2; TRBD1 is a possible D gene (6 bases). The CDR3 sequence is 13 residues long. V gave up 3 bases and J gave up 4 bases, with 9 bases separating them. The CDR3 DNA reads TGTGCCAGCAGTTTCAGGGGTTCCTATGGCTACACCTTC. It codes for CASSFRGSYGYTF.

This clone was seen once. CDR3 nucleotides: TGTGCCAGCAGCTTAATTAATGGCGGGACTCAGCCCCAGCATTTT. Protein product: CASSLINGGTQPQHF. The V gene is TRBV7-8, the J gene TRBJ1-5; D might be TRBD1 (5 bases). The V gene lost 2 bases and the J gene lost 6 bases, with 14 bases spanning the gap. Germline CDR1 is SGHVS and CDR2 is FQNEAQ. CDR3 length: 15 residues.

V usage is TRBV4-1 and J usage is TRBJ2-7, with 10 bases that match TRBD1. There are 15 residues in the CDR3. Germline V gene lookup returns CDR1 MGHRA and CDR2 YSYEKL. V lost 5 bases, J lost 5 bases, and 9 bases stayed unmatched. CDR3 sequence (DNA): TGCGCCAGCAGCGGCACCGGGACAGGGGTCCACGAGCAGTACTTC. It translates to CASSGTGTGVHEQYF.

CDR3 loop: CATKAGGQETQYF. The CDR3 DNA reads as TGTGCCACCAAGGCGGGGGGGCAAGAGACCCAGTACTTC. The chain is built from TRBV24-1 and TRBJ2-5; 9 bases map to TRBD2. In germline, CDR1 is KGHDR, CDR2 SFDVKD. V gave up 8 bases and J gave up 2 bases; unmatched junction bases: 2. The CDR3 is 13 amino acids.

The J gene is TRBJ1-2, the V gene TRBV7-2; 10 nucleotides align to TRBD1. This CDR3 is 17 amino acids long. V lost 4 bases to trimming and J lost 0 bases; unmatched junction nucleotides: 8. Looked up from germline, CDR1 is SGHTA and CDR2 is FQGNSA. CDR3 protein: CASSSGQGMPPNYGYTF. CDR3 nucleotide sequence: TGTGCCAGCAGCTCGGGACAGGGGATGCCCCCTAACTATGGCTACACCTTC.

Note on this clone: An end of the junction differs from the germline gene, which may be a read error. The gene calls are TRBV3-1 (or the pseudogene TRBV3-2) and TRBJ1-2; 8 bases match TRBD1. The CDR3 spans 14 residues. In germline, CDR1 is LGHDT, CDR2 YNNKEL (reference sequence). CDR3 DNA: TGTGCCAGCAGCGAAGACAGGGGCGGCTATGGCTACACCTTC. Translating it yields CASSEDRGGYGYTF.

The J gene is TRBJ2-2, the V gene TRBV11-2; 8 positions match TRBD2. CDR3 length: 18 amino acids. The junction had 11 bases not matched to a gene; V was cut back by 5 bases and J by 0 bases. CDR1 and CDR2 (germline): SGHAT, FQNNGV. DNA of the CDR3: TGTGCCAGCAGCCCCCGGGGGGGGCAGGGCCCGAACACCGGGGAGCTGTTTTTT. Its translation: CASSPRGGQGPNTGELFF. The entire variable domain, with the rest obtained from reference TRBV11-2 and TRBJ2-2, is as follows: EAGVAQSPRYKIIEKRQSVAFWCNPISGHATLYWYQQILGQGPKLLIQFQNNGVVDDSQLPKDRFSAERLKGVDSTLKIQPAKLEDSAVYLCASSPRGGQGPNTGELFFGEGSRLTVL.

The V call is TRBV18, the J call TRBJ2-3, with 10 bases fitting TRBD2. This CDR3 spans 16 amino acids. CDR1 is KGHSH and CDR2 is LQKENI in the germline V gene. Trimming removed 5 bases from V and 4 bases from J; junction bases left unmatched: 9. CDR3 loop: CASSSPSGSNADTQYF. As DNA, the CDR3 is TGTGCCAGCTCATCCCCTAGCGGGAGTAACGCAGATACGCAGTATTTT.

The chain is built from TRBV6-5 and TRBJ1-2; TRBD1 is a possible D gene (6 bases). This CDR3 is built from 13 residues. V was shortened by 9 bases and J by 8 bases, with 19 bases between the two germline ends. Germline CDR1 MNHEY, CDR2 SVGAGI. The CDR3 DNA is TGTGCCAGTCTCGTGGGAGACAGGCGAGGCTACACCTTC. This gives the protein CASLVGDRRGYTF.

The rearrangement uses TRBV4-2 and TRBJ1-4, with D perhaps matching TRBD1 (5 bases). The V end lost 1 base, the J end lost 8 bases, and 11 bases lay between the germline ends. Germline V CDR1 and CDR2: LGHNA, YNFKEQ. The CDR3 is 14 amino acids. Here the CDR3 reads CASSQGWGVEKLFF. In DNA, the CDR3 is TGTGCCAGCAGCCAAGGGTGGGGGGTAGAAAAACTGTTTTTT.

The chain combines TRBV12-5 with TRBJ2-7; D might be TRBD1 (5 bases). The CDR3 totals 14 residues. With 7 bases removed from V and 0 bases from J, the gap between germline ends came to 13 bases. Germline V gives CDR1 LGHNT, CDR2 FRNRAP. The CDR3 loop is CASATDRPSYEQYF. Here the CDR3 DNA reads TGTGCTAGTGCCACCGACAGACCCTCCTACGAGCAGTACTTC.

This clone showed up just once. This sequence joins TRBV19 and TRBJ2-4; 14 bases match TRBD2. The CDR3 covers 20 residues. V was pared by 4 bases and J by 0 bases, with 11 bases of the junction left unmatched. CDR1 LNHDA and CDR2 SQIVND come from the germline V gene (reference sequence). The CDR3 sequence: CASSRPGLAGEIKAKNIQYF. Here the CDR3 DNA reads TGTGCCAGTAGTAGACCGGGACTAGCGGGAGAGATCAAAGCCAAAAACATTCAGTACTTC. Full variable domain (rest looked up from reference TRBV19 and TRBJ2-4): DGGITQSPKYLFRKEGQNVTLSCEQNLNHDAMYWYRQDPGQGLRLIYYSQIVNDFQKGDIAEGYSVSREKKESFPLTVTSAQKNPTAFYLCASSRPGLAGEIKAKNIQYFGAGTRLSVL.

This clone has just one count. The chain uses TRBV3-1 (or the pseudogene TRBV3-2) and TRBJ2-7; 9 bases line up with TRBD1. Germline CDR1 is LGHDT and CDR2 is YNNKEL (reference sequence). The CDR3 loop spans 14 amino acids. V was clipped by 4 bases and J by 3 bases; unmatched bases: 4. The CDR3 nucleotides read TGTGCCAGCAGCCGCGACAGGGGGTACTACGAGCAGTACTTC. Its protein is CASSRDRGYYEQYF.

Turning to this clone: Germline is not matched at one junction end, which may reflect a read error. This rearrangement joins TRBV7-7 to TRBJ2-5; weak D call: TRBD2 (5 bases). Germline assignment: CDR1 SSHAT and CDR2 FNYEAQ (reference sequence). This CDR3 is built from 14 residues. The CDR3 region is CASSLAHQRETQYF. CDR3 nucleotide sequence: TGTGCTAGCAGCTTAGCGCACCAGCGGGAGACCCAGTACTTC.

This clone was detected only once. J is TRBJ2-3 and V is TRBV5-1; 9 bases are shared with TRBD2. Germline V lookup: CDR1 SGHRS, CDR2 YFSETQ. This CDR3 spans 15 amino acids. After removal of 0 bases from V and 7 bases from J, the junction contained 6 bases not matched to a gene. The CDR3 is CASSLEQGLAYTQYF. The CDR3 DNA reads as TGCGCCAGCAGCTTGGAGCAGGGACTAGCTTATACGCAGTATTTT. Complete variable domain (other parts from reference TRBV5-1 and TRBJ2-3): KAGVTQTPRYLIKTRGQQVTLSCSPISGHRSVSWYQQTPGQGLQFLFEYFSETQRNKGNFPGRFSGRQFSNSRSEMNVSTLELGDSALYLCASSLEQGLAYTQYFGPGTRLTVL.

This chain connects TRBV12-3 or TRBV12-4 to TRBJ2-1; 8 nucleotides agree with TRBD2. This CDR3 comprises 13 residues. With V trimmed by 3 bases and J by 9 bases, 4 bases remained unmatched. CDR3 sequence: CASSFAGGGEQFF. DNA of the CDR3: TGTGCCAGCAGTTTCGCCGGGGGGGGTGAGCAGTTCTTC.

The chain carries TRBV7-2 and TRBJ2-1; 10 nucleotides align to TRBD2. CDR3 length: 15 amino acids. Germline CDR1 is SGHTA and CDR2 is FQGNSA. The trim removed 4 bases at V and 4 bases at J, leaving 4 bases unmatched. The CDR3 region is CASSSIAGGYNEQFF. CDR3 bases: TGTGCCAGCAGCTCGATAGCGGGAGGATACAATGAGCAGTTCTTC.

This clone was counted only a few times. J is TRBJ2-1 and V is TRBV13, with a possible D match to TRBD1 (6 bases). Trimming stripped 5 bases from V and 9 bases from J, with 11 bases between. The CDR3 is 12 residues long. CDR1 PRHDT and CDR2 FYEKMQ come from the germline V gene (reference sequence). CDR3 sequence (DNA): TGTGCCAGCAGCACAACAGGGCGTGAGCAGTTCTTC. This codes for CASSTTGREQFF.

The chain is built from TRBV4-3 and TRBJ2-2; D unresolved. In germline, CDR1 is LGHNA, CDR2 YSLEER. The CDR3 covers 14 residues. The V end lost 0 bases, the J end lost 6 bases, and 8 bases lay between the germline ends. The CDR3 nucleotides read TGCGCCAGCAGCCAAGATCCCGGGTCCGGGGAGCTGTTTTTT. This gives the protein CASSQDPGSGELFF.

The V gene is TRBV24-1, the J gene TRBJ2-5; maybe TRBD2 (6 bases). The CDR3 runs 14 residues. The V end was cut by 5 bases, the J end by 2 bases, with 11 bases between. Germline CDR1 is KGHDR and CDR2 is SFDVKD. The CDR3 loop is CATSGASAQETQYF. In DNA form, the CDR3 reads TGTGCCACCAGTGGGGCTAGCGCACAAGAGACCCAGTACTTC.

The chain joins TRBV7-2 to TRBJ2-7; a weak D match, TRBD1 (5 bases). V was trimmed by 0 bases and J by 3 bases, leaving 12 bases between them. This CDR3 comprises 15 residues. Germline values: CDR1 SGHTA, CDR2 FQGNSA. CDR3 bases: TGTGCCAGCAGCTTAGCTACAGGCCCATACTACGAGCAGTACTTC. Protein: CASSLATGPYYEQYF.